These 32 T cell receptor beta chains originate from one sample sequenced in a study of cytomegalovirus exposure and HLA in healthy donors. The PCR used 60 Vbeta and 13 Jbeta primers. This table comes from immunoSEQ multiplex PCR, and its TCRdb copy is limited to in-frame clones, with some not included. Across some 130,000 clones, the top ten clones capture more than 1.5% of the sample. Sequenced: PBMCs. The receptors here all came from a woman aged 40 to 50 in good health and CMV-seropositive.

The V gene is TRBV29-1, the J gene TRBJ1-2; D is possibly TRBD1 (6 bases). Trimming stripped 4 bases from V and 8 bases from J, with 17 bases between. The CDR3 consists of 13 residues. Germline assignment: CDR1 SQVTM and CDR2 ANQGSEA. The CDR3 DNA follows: TGCAGCGTTGCGGGGGGACAATCAGACGGCTACACCTTC. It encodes CSVAGGQSDGYTF.

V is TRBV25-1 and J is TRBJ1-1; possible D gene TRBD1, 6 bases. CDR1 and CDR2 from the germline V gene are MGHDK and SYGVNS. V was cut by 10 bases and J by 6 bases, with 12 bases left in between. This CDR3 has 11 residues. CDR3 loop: CATSQGSEAFF. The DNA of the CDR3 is TGTGCCACCTCTCAGGGGTCTGAAGCTTTCTTT.

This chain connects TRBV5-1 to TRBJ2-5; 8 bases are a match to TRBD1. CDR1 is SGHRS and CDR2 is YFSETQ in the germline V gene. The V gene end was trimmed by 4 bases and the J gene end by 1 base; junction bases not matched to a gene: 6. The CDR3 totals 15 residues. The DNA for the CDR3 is TGCGCCAGCAGCCGGACAGGGAGACTCCAAGAGACCCAGTACTTC. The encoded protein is CASSRTGRLQETQYF.

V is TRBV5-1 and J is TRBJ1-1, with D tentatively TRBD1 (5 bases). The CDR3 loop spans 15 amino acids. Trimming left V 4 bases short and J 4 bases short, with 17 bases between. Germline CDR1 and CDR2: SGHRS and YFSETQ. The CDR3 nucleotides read TGCGCCAGCAGCCTCCGTGTGGGGGGAGGCACTGAAGCTTTCTTT. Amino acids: CASSLRVGGGTEAFF.

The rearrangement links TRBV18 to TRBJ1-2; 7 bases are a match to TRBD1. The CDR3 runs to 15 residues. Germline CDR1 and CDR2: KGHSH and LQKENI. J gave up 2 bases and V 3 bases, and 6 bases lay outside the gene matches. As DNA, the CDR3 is TGTGCCAGCTCACCTCAGGCAGGGGGAAACTATGGCTACACCTTC. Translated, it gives CASSPQAGGNYGYTF.

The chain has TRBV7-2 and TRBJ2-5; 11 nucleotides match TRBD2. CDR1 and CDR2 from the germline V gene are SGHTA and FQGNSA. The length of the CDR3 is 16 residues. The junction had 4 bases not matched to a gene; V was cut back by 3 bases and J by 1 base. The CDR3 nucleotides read TGTGCCAGCAGCTTTAGGCTAGCGGGAGGCCAAGAGACCCAGTACTTC. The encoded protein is CASSFRLAGGQETQYF.

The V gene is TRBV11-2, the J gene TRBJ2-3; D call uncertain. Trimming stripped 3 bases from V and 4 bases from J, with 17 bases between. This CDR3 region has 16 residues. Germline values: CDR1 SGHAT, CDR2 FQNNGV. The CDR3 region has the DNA TGTGCCAGCAGCTTCTCGACTGGAGTCTCGGCAGATACGCAGTATTTT. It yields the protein CASSFSTGVSADTQYF. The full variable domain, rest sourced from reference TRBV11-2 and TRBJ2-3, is EAGVAQSPRYKIIEKRQSVAFWCNPISGHATLYWYQQILGQGPKLLIQFQNNGVVDDSQLPKDRFSAERLKGVDSTLKIQPAKLEDSAVYLCASSFSTGVSADTQYFGPGTRLTVL.

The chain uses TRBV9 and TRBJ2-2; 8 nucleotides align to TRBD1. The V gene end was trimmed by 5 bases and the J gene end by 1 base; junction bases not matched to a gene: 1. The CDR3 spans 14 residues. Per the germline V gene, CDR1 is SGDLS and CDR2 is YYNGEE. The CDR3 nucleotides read TGTGCCAGCAGAGGGACAGGGAACACCGGGGAGCTGTTTTTT. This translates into CASRGTGNTGELFF.

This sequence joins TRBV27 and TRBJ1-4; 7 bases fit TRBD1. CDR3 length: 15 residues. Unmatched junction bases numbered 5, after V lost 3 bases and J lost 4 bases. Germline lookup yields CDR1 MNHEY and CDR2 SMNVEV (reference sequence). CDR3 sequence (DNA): TGTGCCAGCAGTTTTTGGGGGGACAGTAATGAAAAACTGTTTTTT. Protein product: CASSFWGDSNEKLFF.

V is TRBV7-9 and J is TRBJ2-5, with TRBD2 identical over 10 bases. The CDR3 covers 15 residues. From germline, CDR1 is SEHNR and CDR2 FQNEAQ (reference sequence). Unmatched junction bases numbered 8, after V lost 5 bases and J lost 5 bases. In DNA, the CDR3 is TGTGCCAGCAGCCCATCTAGCGGGAGTGTGGAGACCCAGTACTTC. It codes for CASSPSSGSVETQYF.

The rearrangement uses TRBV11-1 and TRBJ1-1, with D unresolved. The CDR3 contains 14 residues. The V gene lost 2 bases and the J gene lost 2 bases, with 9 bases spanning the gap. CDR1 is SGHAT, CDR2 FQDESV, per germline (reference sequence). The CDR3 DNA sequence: TGTGCCAGCAGCTTACTCGGTTCCAACACTGAAGCTTTCTTT. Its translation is CASSLLGSNTEAFF.

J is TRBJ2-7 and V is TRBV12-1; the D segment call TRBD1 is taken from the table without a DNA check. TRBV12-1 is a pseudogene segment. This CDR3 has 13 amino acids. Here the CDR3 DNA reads TGTGCCAGCAGTACTCTCAGGTGGCACGAGCAGTACTTC. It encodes CASSTLRWHEQYF.

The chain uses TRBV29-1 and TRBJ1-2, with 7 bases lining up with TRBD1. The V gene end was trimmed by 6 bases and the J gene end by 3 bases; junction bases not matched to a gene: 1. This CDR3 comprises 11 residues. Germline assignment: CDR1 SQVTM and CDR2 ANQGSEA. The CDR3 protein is CSVGTDYGYTF. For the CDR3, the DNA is TGCAGCGTGGGGACAGACTATGGCTACACCTTC.

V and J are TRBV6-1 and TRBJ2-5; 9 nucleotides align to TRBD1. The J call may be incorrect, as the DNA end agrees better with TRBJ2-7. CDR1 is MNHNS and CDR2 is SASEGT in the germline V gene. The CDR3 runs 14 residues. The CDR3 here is CASNWGQGSYEQYF. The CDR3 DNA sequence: TGTGCCAGCAACTGGGGACAGGGATCCTACGAGCAGTACTTC.

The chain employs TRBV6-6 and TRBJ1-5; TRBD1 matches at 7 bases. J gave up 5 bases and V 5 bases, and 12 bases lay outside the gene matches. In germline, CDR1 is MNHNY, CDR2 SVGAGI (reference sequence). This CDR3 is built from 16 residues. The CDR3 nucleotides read TGTGCCAGCAGTCATCTTTTGGGCAGGGGGGATCAGCCCCAGCATTTT. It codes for CASSHLLGRGDQPQHF.

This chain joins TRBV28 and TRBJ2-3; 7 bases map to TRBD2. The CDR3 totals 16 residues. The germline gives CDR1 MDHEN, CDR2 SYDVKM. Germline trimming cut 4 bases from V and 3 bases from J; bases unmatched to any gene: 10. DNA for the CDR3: TGTGCCAGCAGTTACCCAGTGGGAGGGAGGACAGATACGCAGTATTTT. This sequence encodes CASSYPVGGRTDTQYF.

This CDR3 reads CASSYYRGDYGYTF. In DNA, the CDR3 is TGTGCCAGCAGTTACTACAGGGGGGACTATGGCTACACCTTC. The chain has TRBV6-5 and TRBJ1-2; 8 bases align to TRBD1. J was trimmed by 3 bases and V by 1 base; bases with no gene match: 1. CDR1 MNHEY and CDR2 SVGAGI come from the germline V gene. CDR3 length: 14 amino acids.

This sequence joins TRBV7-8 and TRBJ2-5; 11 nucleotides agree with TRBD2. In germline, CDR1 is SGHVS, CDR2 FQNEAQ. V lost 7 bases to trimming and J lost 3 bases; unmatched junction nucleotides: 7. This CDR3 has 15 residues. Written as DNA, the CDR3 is TGTGCCAGCACTCGACTAGCGGGGCGGGAAGAGACCCAGTACTTC. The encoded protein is CASTRLAGREETQYF.

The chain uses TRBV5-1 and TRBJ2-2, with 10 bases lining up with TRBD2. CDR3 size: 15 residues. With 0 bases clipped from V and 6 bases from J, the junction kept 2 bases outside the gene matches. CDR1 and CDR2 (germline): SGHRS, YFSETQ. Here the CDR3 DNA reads TGCGCCAGCAGCTTGGGGGGGACTAGCGCCGGGGAGCTGTTTTTT. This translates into CASSLGGTSAGELFF.

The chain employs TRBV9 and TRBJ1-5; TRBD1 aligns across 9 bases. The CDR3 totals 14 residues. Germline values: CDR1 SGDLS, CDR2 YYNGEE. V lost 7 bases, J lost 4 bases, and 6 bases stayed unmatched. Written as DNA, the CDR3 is TGTGCCAGCGGACGGACAGGGGAAAATCAGCCCCAGCATTTT. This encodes CASGRTGENQPQHF.

The CDR3 loop reads CASSLEATSGKVKQYF. The DNA for the CDR3 is TGTGCCAGCAGCTTAGAAGCGACTAGCGGGAAAGTGAAGCAGTACTTC. This chain connects TRBV7-2 to TRBJ2-7; 11 bases align to TRBD2. Germline trimming cut 1 base from V and 8 bases from J; bases unmatched to any gene: 10. The CDR3 loop spans 16 amino acids. In germline, CDR1 is SGHTA, CDR2 FQGNSA.

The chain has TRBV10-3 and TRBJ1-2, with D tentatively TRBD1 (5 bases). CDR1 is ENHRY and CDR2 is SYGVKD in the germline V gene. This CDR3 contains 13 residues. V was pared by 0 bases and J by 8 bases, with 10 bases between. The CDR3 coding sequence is TGTGCCATCAGTGAGTCGCAGGGCGGCGGCTACACCTTC. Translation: CAISESQGGGYTF.

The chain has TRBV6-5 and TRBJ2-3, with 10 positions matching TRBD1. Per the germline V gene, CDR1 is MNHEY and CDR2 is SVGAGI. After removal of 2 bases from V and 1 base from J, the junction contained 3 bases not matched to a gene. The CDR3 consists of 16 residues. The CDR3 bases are TGTGCCAGCAGTTACGGGGGGACAGGGGGCACAGATACGCAGTATTTT. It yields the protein CASSYGGTGGTDTQYF.

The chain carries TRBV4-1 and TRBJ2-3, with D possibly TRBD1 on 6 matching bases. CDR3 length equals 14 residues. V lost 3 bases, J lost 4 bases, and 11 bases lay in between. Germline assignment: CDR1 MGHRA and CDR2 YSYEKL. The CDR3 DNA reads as TGCGCCAGCAGCCATCCCAGGGGCGCAGATACGCAGTATTTT. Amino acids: CASSHPRGADTQYF.

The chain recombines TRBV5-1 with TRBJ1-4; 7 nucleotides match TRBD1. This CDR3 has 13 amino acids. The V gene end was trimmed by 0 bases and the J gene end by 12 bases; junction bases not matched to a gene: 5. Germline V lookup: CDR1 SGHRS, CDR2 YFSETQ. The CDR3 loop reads CASSLEGAGELFF. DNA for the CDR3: TGCGCCAGCAGCTTGGAGGGGGCCGGCGAACTGTTTTTT.

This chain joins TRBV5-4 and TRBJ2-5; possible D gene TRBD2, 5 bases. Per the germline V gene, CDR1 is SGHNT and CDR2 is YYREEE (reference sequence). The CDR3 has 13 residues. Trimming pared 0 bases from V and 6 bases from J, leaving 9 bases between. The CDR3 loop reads CASSLASLQTQYF. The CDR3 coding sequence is TGTGCCAGCAGCTTGGCTAGCTTGCAGACCCAGTACTTC.

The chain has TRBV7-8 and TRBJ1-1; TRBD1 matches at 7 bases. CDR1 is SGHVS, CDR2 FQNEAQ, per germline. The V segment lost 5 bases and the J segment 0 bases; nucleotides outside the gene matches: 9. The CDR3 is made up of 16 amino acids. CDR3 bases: TGTGCCAGCAGCCTACTACAGGGGACGTTGAACACTGAAGCTTTCTTT. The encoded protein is CASSLLQGTLNTEAFF.

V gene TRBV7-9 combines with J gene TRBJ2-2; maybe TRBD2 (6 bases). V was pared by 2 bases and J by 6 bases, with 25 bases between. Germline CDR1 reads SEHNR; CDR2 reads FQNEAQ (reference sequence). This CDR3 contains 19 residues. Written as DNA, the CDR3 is TGTGCCAGCAGCTTAATCTTGGCAGGCGGGGCCAGAATAGCCGGGGAGCTGTTTTTT. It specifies CASSLILAGGARIAGELFF.

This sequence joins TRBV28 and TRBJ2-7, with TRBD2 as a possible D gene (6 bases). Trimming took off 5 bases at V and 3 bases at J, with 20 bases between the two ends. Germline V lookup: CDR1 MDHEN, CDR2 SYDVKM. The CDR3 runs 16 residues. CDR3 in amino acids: CASSPPPRGAGYEQYF. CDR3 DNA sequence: TGTGCCAGCAGTCCTCCCCCTCGGGGAGCGGGCTACGAGCAGTACTTC.

The CDR3 loop is CASSNTGSYNSPLHF. Written as DNA, the CDR3 is TGCGCCAGCAGCAATACCGGCTCCTATAATTCACCCCTCCACTTT. J is TRBJ1-6 and V is TRBV5-1; D gene ambiguous. Germline loops: CDR1 SGHRS, CDR2 YFSETQ. This CDR3 spans 15 amino acids. V dropped 4 bases and J dropped 0 bases, with 8 bases sitting between them.

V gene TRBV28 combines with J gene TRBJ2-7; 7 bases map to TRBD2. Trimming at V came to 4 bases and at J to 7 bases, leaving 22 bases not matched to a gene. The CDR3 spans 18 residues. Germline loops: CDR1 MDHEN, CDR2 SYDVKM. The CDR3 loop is CASSSIRDYRFFPGEQYF. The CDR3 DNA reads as TGTGCCAGCAGTTCCATACGGGACTATCGGTTTTTTCCGGGGGAGCAGTACTTC.

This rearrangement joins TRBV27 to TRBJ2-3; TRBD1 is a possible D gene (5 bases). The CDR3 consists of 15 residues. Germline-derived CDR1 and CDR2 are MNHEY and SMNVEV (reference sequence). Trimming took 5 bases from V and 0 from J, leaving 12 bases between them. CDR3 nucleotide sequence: TGTGCCAGCAGTCGCTCGACAGCGAGCACAGATACGCAGTATTTT. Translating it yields CASSRSTASTDTQYF.